The 25 T cell receptor beta chains below come from one sample, sequenced in a study of tumor-infiltrating lymphocytes in primary liver carcinoma. Starting material of approximately 500 ng total RNA yielded TCR beta cDNA via a constant-region primer. TCR beta libraries came from three nested multiplex PCR rounds using slightly modified ARM-PCR. The first two PCR rounds, roughly 10 cycles each, used TRBV1-TRBV30 forward primers and a C-beta reverse primer. In TCRdb, the multiplex PCR reads were re-called with MiXCR into one record per CDR3 protein. Of some 180,000 distinct CDR3 sequences detected, 70% to 90% appear once; the ten largest clones hold around a sixth. Starting material for RNA and DNA co-extraction consisted of about 20-30 mg of unsorted bulk tissue. Sequencing used tumor tissue from primary liver carcinoma. The receptors shown here come from a man between 35 and 55 years old with primary liver carcinoma and hepatitis B virus infection.

Notes on this clonotype: No conserved phenylalanine or tryptophan is present at the end of the CDR3, so a read error is the likely explanation. It is unclear where the CDR3 begins or ends on the DNA, so no DNA is shown, and the CDR3 is as TCRdb lists it. The CDR3 sequence is CASSLRWTGGNEHYY. The V call is TRBV11-2, the J call TRBJ2-7; the table's D call TRBD1 went unverified against the DNA. The CDR3 region is 15 residues in length, termini included. Germline V gene data show CDR1 as SGHAT and CDR2 as FQNNGV.

This clonotype has at least ten counts. J is TRBJ2-1 and V is TRBV6-5; D may be TRBD1 (6 bases). This CDR3 contains 16 residues. The V gene lost 6 bases and the J gene lost 6 bases, with 21 bases spanning the gap. From germline, CDR1 is MNHEY and CDR2 SVGAGI. The CDR3 bases are TGTGCCAGCAGCCACCGGACAGTGAGCTTGATCAATGAGCAGTTCTTC. Translation: CASSHRTVSLINEQFF.

The rearrangement links TRBV29-1 to TRBJ2-1, with 8 bases that match TRBD2. Germline lookup yields CDR1 SQVTM and CDR2 ANQGSEA. CDR3 length: 16 residues. Trimming took 2 bases from V and 7 from J; bases not matched to a gene: 13. The CDR3 region is CSVEPSGTSGGNEQFF. The CDR3 coding sequence is TGCAGCGTTGAACCGTCCGGGACTAGTGGGGGGAATGAGCAGTTCTTC.

About this clonotype: A much larger clonotype is one base distant, so this may be a read error. The CDR3 carries no conserved terminal phenylalanine or tryptophan, so it likely arises from a read error. This CDR3 is CASSEIGRNTGELFI. The CDR3 DNA sequence: TGTGCCAGCAGTGAAATAGGGAGGAACACCGGGGAGCTGTTTATT. The genes are TRBV2 and TRBJ2-2; D possibly corresponds to TRBD2 (5 bases). This CDR3 is 15 amino acids long. Between the trimmed V and J ends, which lost 2 bases and 1 base, there was a span of 8 bases. CDR1 is SNHLY, CDR2 FYNNEI, per germline.

The genes are TRBV29-1 and TRBJ1-1; 8 nucleotides match TRBD1. The germline CDR1 and CDR2 sequences are SQVTM and ANQGSEA. The CDR3 has 14 amino acids. Trimming at V came to 6 bases and at J to 6 bases, leaving 12 bases not matched to a gene. The CDR3, as DNA: TGCAGCGTGCGACCGGGACAGGCGTTTGCTGAAGCTTTCTTT. As protein: CSVRPGQAFAEAFF. Drawing the rest from reference TRBV29-1 and TRBJ1-1, the complete variable domain is SAVISQKPSRDICQRGTSLTIQCQVDSQVTMMFWYRQQPGQSLTLIATANQGSEATYESGFVIDKFPISRPNLTFSTLTVSNMSPEDSSIYLCSVRPGQAFAEAFFGQGTRLTVV.

This clonotype has more than one count but fewer than ten. An end of the junction differs from the germline gene, which may be a read error. The V call is TRBV29-1, the J call TRBJ2-7; 9 positions match TRBD2. This CDR3 is built from 13 residues. CDR1 SQVTM and CDR2 ANQGSEA come from the germline V gene. The CDR3 DNA follows: TGCAACGCGGCGGCGGGAGGGGGATACGAGCAGTATTTC. This translates into CNAAAGGGYEQYF.

The rearrangement links TRBV18 to TRBJ1-1; 10 bases match TRBD1. Germline CDR1 KGHSH, CDR2 LQKENI. V shed 1 base, J shed 2 bases, and the junction held 7 bases outside the gene matches. There are 17 residues in the CDR3. CDR3 in DNA: TGTGCCAGCTCACCACGGTCGGGGACAGGGGATAACACTGAAGCTTTCTTT. Translation: CASSPRSGTGDNTEAFF. Supplemented by reference TRBV18 and TRBJ1-1, the full variable domain reads NAGVMQNPRHLVRRRGQEARLRCSPMKGHSHVYWYRQLPEEGLKFMVYLQKENIIDESGMPKERFSAEFPKEGPSILRIQQVVRGDSAAYFCASSPRSGTGDNTEAFFGQGTRLTVV.

Worth noting for this clonotype: The junction does not match germline at one end; this may be a read error. CDR3 protein: CSVYGGPKEALF. Here the CDR3 DNA reads TGCAGCGTTTACGGGGGTCCCAAGGAGGCTCTCTTT. The chain employs TRBV29-1 and TRBJ1-1, with D possibly matching TRBD1 (5 bases). The length of the CDR3 is 12 residues. The germline gives CDR1 SQVTM, CDR2 ANQGSEA.

Concerning this clonotype: Compared with germline, one end of the junction differs, possibly owing to a read error. The V call is TRBV4-1, the J call TRBJ2-2; a possible D gene is TRBD1 (5 bases). Germline V gives CDR1 MGHRA, CDR2 YSYEKL. This CDR3 is 15 amino acids long. The CDR3 nucleotides are TGCGCCAGCAGCCCTGGGGCCGTTCACACCAGGGAGCTGTTTTTT. Its protein product is CASSPGAVHTRELFF.

Details on this clonotype: At one of its ends the junction is not consistent with the germline gene, which may arise from a read error. The chain couples TRBV6-1 to TRBJ2-7; TRBD2 agrees at 15 bases. Germline CDR1 MNHNS, CDR2 SASEGT. There are 16 residues in the CDR3. The CDR3 loop reads CASSEEGLAGGYKQYF. Written as DNA, the CDR3 is TGTGCCAGCAGTGAAGAGGGACTAGCGGGGGGCTACAAGCAGTACTTC.

Worth noting for this clonotype: Just one base apart from a much larger clone, this may be a read error. The CDR3 end shows no conserved phenylalanine or tryptophan, and so a read error is likely. V is TRBV5-6 and J is TRBJ2-5; no definite D call. V was clipped by 2 bases and J by 7 bases, with 6 bases between them. Germline V lookup: CDR1 SGHDT, CDR2 YYEEEE. The CDR3 runs 11 residues. This CDR3 reads CASSFLGTQYL. The CDR3 nucleotides are TGTGCCAGCAGCTTCCTGGGGACCCAGTACTTA.

This rearrangement joins TRBV28 to TRBJ2-2; TRBD2 agrees at 7 bases. V dropped 5 bases and J dropped 7; count of bases not matched to a gene: 10. Germline V gene sequence: CDR1 MDHEN, CDR2 SYDVKM. This CDR3 has 15 residues. The CDR3 is CASSRREHGSGELFF. The CDR3 DNA sequence: TGTGCCAGCAGTAGGCGGGAGCATGGAAGCGGGGAGCTGTTTTTT.

The chain combines TRBV10-3 with TRBJ2-3; 8 bases align to TRBD1. Germline V CDR1 and CDR2: ENHRY, SYGVKD. With 4 bases clipped from V and 3 bases from J, the junction kept 6 bases outside the gene matches. The CDR3 is 15 residues long. The CDR3 sequence: CAISAGRGQTDTQYF. The CDR3 nucleotides are TGTGCCATCAGTGCTGGCAGGGGGCAAACAGATACGCAGTATTTT.

Note on this clonotype: The junction departs from the called germline gene at one end, perhaps through a read error. V usage is TRBV11-2 and J usage is TRBJ2-5; 7 positions match TRBD2. The germline CDR1 and CDR2 sequences are SGHAT and FQNNGV. The length of the CDR3 is 15 residues. CDR3 sequence: CASSRWTRPAETQYF. The DNA of the CDR3 is TGTGCCAGCAGTCGTTGGACTAGACCCGCGGAGACTCAGTACTTC.

About this clonotype itself: One end of the junction is discordant with germline, which a read error may explain. The rearrangement uses TRBV19 and TRBJ2-3, with a weak D call TRBD2 (5 bases). This CDR3 is built from 15 residues. The germline V gene encodes CDR1 LNHDA and CDR2 SQIVND (reference sequence). In DNA, the CDR3 is TGTGCAAGTAGTATCTCCAAACTAGGCGCAGATACGCAGTATTTT. This sequence encodes CASSISKLGADTQYF.

With regard to this clonotype: One end of the junction is discordant with germline, which a read error may explain. The V gene is TRBV11-2, the J gene TRBJ2-3; TRBD1 is a possible D gene (6 bases). The CDR3 is made up of 16 amino acids. The germline V gene encodes CDR1 SGHAT and CDR2 FQNNGV. Here the CDR3 DNA reads TGCGCCAGCAGCAGAAGAAGTACAGGGAACACGGAAACGCAGTATTTT. The encoded protein is CASSRRSTGNTETQYF.

Concerning this clonotype: A much larger clone lies one base from this, so it may be a read error. The V and J genes are TRBV12-3 or TRBV12-4 and TRBJ1-2; perhaps TRBD1 as D (5 bases). CDR3 length equals 14 residues. The germline V and J ends were trimmed by 5 bases and 9 bases, with 19 bases remaining between them. The CDR3 sequence is CASSPRQKGYSYTF. The CDR3 DNA reads as TGTGCCAGCAGTCCGAGACAGAAGGGGTATAGCTACACCTTC.

This clonotype was observed once. Relative to the germline gene, one junction end is altered; a read error may explain this. This rearrangement joins TRBV6-6 to TRBJ2-2, with D possibly TRBD2 on 5 matching bases. CDR3 length: 15 residues. Germline V lookup: CDR1 MNHNY, CDR2 SVGAGI (reference sequence). The CDR3 DNA follows: TGTGTCAGCAGTTATGCCGCCCGTAACACCGGGGAACTGTTTTTC. Its translation is CVSSYAARNTGELFF.

The CDR3 DNA follows: TGCAGCGTAATTTACGGATGGGGCATTCAGTACTTC. This encodes CSVIYGWGIQYF. The V gene is TRBV29-1, the J gene TRBJ2-4; D not resolved. The length of the CDR3 is 12 residues. The germline gives CDR1 SQVTM, CDR2 ANQGSEA. Trimming pared 6 bases from V and 9 bases from J, leaving 15 bases between.

In this sample, this clonotype turned up once. One end of the junction varies from germline; a read error may be responsible. This rearrangement joins TRBV13 to TRBJ2-7; tentative D call: TRBD1 (6 bases). Per germline, CDR1 PRHDT and CDR2 FYEKMQ (reference sequence). The CDR3 totals 17 residues. The CDR3 region is CASSSRNRDSTAYEQYF. The DNA for the CDR3 is TGTGCCAGCAGCTCCCGGAACAGGGATTCTACTGCCTATGAGCAGTACTTC.

This clonotype was observed at least ten times. The chain couples TRBV29-1 to TRBJ1-1; tentative D call: TRBD1 (6 bases). Germline V gives CDR1 SQVTM, CDR2 ANQGSEA. V lost 2 bases and J lost 0, with 16 bases in between. CDR3 length equals 16 residues. The CDR3 nucleotides read TGCAGCGTTGAATATGGGGGCCTACCTTTGAACACTGAAGCTTTCTTT. This sequence encodes CSVEYGGLPLNTEAFF.

This clonotype was seen more than once but under ten times. A single base separates this from a much larger clone, so it may be a read error. J is TRBJ2-5 and V is TRBV10-2, with D possibly being TRBD1 (6 bases). Germline V gives CDR1 WSHSY, CDR2 SAAADI. This CDR3 comprises 13 residues. V gave up 10 bases and J gave up 7 bases, with 19 bases separating them. The CDR3 protein is CANTGQLGMTQYF. The CDR3 DNA reads as TGCGCCAACACCGGACAGCTTGGCATGACCCAGTACTTC.

Only a few counts were recorded for this clonotype. This chain joins TRBV24-1 and TRBJ2-5, with a weak D call TRBD2 (7 bases). Germline assignment: CDR1 KGHDR and CDR2 SFDVKD. Trimming stripped 4 bases from V and 4 bases from J, with 9 bases between. The CDR3 length is 13 residues. The CDR3: CATSERGGETQYF. Written as DNA, the CDR3 is TGTGCCACCAGTGAAAGGGGGGGAGAGACCCAGTACTTC.

The chain links TRBV12-3 or TRBV12-4 to TRBJ1-2; a weak D match, TRBD1 (6 bases). The CDR3 is made up of 12 amino acids. The V and J ends lost 7 bases and 10 bases respectively, with 16 bases between them. Here the CDR3 DNA reads TGTGCCAGCAACTCACAGGGTGGGGACTACACCTTC. As protein: CASNSQGGDYTF.

Details on this clonotype: One junction end disagrees with the germline gene, perhaps due to a read error. The V and J genes are TRBV11-3 and TRBJ2-1; D unclear. Germline assignment: CDR1 SGHNT and CDR2 YENEEA. This CDR3 region has 15 residues. As DNA, the CDR3 is TGTGTCAGCACCCTACAAAGCAGAGGTTTCAATGAGCAGTTCTTC. As protein: CVSTLQSRGFNEQFF. Using reference TRBV11-3 and TRBJ2-1 for the parts outside the CDR3, the full variable domain is EAGVVQSPRYKIIEKKQPVAFWCNPISGHNTLYWYLQNLGQGPELLIRYENEEAVDDSQLPKDRFSAERLKGVDSTLKIQPAELGDSAVYLCVSTLQSRGFNEQFFGPGTRLTVL.